The entry that follows covers one T cell receptor (beta chain) sequence. This entry is derived from a study of blood T cell repertoires in COVID-19. At the level of the study: The cDNA or gDNA used as material had been derived from T cells, B-cell-depleted T cells, or PBMCs.

From germline, CDR1 is MDHEN and CDR2 SYDVKM. The CDR3 is made up of 15 amino acids. J lost 5 bases, V lost 5 bases, and 9 bases had no gene match. TCRdb's table, derived via immunoSEQ multiplex PCR, lists solely in-frame clones and lacks some. The sample consists of about 35,000 clones, over 80% of them appearing once. The origin of this receptor is a man older than 75 with active COVID-19. The rearrangement joins TRBV28 to TRBJ2-5; 9 nucleotides line up with TRBD2. Sequenced sample: peripheral blood. CDR3 DNA sequence: TGTGCCAGCAGTCCCGCGGGGACTAGCCGGGAGACCCAGTACTTC. Protein: CASSPAGTSRETQYF.